This paragraph reports one TCR beta chain. Its antigen is not yet known. Per-base qualities were not stored, and no clone one base away is much larger. This sample is part of a study of cytomegalovirus exposure and HLA in healthy donors (dated by TCRdb to about 2017). Notes on the research overall: According to an earlier analysis of 587 of the donors, roughly 180 million T cells yielded over 90 million unique TCR beta sequences and 276 Gb of sequence data. Approximately 300 gigabases of sequencing data and roughly 81 million unique TCR sequences made up an early release that covered 640 HLA-typed donors. The genetic ancestry cluster associated with self-reported Caucasian donors included around four fifths of the roughly 390 genotyped donors. The study was designed to test whether signatures of past pathogen exposure could be identified by cataloging public T cell receptors. The T cell repertoires of under 750 subjects were profiled by immunosequencing and related to cytomegalovirus serostatus. A separate validation cohort of roughly 110 different subjects was used in addition to the approximately 700-subject first cohort. To predict cytomegalovirus infection status, the study brought together high-throughput TCR immunosequencing, statistical association of individual TCRs with disease status, and machine learning. To study patterns of TCR occurrence, a later analysis re-analyzed previously published TCR beta repertoires from under 750 donors and added high-resolution HLA genotyping. The later analysis used no new phenotypic data to find candidate immune exposures, relying instead on TCR beta sequences and their occurrence across donors. An earlier analysis of 450 to 750 of the donors used high-throughput TCR beta sequencing to judge whether each TCR beta V gene segment behaved as functional or pseudogenic. Alongside the repertoire data, information on donor age, sex, ethnicity and CMV serostatus was compiled. A later genetic analysis used genome-wide SNP genotypes for about 60% of the roughly 670 donors, treating that subset as a discovery cohort. All discovery cohort repertoires had been generated on a single sequencing platform. Class I and class II HLA loci were covered by the typing at four-digit resolution. The number of typed donors differed by locus: roughly 629-630 for A, B, C, DRB1 and DQB1; 500 to 550 for DQA1; 606 for DPA1; and some 450 for DPB1. Four to six DR-DQ haplotypes were handled as single units for association and clustering, since linkage in the cohort was strong. On average, around 240,000 unique TCR beta nucleotide sequences were sequenced per donor among a few hundred genotyped donors of the cohort, with roughly 20% of those sequences being non-productive.

CDR3 length: 14 amino acids, cysteine to phenylalanine. CDR3 DNA is the only sequence kept; it has 42 bases, read in frame from the first base. Germline trimming: 7 bases from V, 2 bases from J; junction bases outside gene matches: 7. The CDR1 and CDR2 encoded by the germline V gene (reference sequence) are LNHDA and SQIVND. Receptor amplification or capture employed the immunoSEQ multiplex PCR assay. A mixture of 60 forward primers for TCR Vbeta segments and 13 reverse primers for TCR Jbeta segments was used in the multiplex PCR. The CDR3 region of rearranged TCR beta genes was amplified from genomic DNA with a multiplex PCR assay. Amplified TCR beta libraries were sequenced as 87-base-pair reads on the Illumina HiSeq System. Per the original workflow: A later analysis tallied 75 million to 95 million unique TCR beta chains across the approximately 670 repertoires, and approximately 11 million of those chains were shared by two or more donors. To remove PCR and sequencing errors, raw reads were error-corrected and collapsed into unique sequences using a nearest-neighbor algorithm that merged closely related sequences. To assign V, D and J gene segments, CDR3 sequences were aligned to IMGT reference sequences. For a sequence to be retained, a match of at least six nucleotides to both a V gene segment and a J gene segment was required. A rearrangement was called productive if the CDR3 had no stop codons and remained in frame with V and J, and every other rearrangement was called non-productive. CDR3 was defined by IMGT convention, running from the second conserved V-encoded cysteine to the conserved J-encoded phenylalanine. The earlier analysis of about 610 of the donors excluded any sequence lacking an unambiguous match to a single V gene segment. In an earlier analysis of several hundred of the donors, a V segment was called functional when productive rearrangements were above 56.7%, and segregating when the standard deviation between donors exceeded 5%. A statistical classification framework was built for diagnosing cytomegalovirus status from the catalog of TCR beta chain sequences. V and J gene assignment, in a later analysis, came from comparing TCR nucleotide sequences with IMGT/GENE-DB human TR gene sequences. The TCRdist pipeline was used in a later analysis to assign CDR3 sequences and most-parsimonious VDJ recombination scenarios. In a later analysis, each TCR beta chain was defined by its CDR3 amino acid sequence together with its V-gene family, and reads lacking a unique V-gene family were excluded. To address suspected cross-contamination and a sequencing artifact, a later analysis removed around 600 highly shared, low-generation-probability nucleotide sequences. For each public chain, a later analysis derived a clonal expansion index from normalized ranks of inferred template counts within each repertoire. In a later analysis, generation probabilities were computed with a VDJ recombination model fitted to out-of-frame rearrangements, and the resulting probabilities were checked against IGoR. A later analysis scored TCR-TCR, TCR-HLA and TCR-CMV co-occurrence with hypergeometric tests, applying a repertoire-size bias correction to TCR pairs. In a later analysis, false discovery rates were estimated by permuting HLA or CMV assignments 20 times. A later analysis grouped co-occurring TCRs with DBSCAN, adding TCRdist sequence similarity when clustering within HLA-allele-positive subsets. Repertoires with fewer than 30,000 or more than 120,000 public chains, plus five repertoires with anomalous nucleotide sharing, were excluded from co-occurrence clustering. In its TCRdb copy, this immuneACCESS table keeps in-frame sequences only and misses some clones. Where compared with another copy, unresolved V genes explain less than half of these, and the others have no known cause. V, J and clone size are those of that table, while D and trimming were read from the DNA. Recorded for this sample are approximately 210,000 clones; around 87% of them occurred a single time. Roughly 1.9% of the sample belongs to the ten largest clones.

The cohort comprised 666 healthy bone marrow donors. All cohort members were sampled while nominally healthy, although unrecorded immune exposures were likely present. The donor was CMV seronegative and belonged to the group of 320 or so seronegative cohort members. Every donor gave a peripheral blood sample, and the peripheral blood mononuclear cells from that sample were used for TCR beta sequencing. Genomic DNA extraction from the blood cell samples was performed with the Qiagen DNeasy Blood Extraction Kit. Overall study results and their limits: In vitro tests confirmed that a few of the cytomegalovirus-associated TCR beta chains recognize cytomegalovirus antigens. According to a later analysis, most CMV-associated TCR beta chains appeared to be HLA-restricted, and the HLA associations seemed to be driven largely by CMV exposure. In a later analysis, TCR association rates were found to vary across HLA loci, with the most associated TCRs seen for DRB1 alleles and the fewest for HLA-C alleles. In both the original and validation cohorts, the classifier was reported to diagnose cytomegalovirus status with high specificity and sensitivity. When HLA alleles, especially DR and DQ, strongly co-occurred, attributing TCR associations to individual alleles was difficult. Sequencing depth was assumed to be roughly uniform across donors in the presence/absence analyses, though that assumption may not hold. The study listed 164 TCR beta chains as associated with cytomegalovirus. Across donors, most TCR sequences were observed very rarely, whereas some public TCRs were present in many individuals. An earlier analysis of roughly 570 of the donors showed that most TCR beta V segments appeared in productive rearrangements either about 87% or about 30% of the time, which broadly matched IMGT annotations. For the cohort, immune exposure information was limited to CMV serostatus. A later analysis found that HLA-associated TCR beta chains were more clonally expanded and had lower generation probabilities than equally common non-associated chains. A cluster of highly shared sequence variants was judged likely to be a technical artifact of the sequencing pipeline. Compared with the approximately 670-donor mean, donors in an Asian-associated ancestry cluster had fewer N-insertions in productive TCRs, according to a later genetic analysis. Because counts were too low, some 17 rarely observed V segments, including chromosome 9 orphons, were excluded from the earlier analysis of some 540 of the donors. Because HLA typing was unavailable for some donors at each locus, only the typed subset was used in association tests. A later genetic analysis associated a missense DCLRE1C variant with V-gene and J-gene trimming of TCR beta chains, and an independent cohort replicated the association. It was suggested by the authors that the approach could potentially be generalized to other disease states and immunological phenotypes. This cohort had only TCR beta chains sequenced, and the lack of alpha or paired-chain data limited which features could be detected. In a later analysis, several top co-occurrence clusters were reported to appear linked to parvovirus B19, influenza, CMV and Epstein-Barr virus. At a false discovery rate of 0.05, a later analysis linked fewer than 20,000 TCR beta sequences to specific HLA alleles. A further reported finding was that TCR beta sequences accurately predicted the HLA-A and HLA-B alleles for most subjects in the first cohort. The 87-base-pair reads could not distinguish some IMGT-functional V segments, including TRBV6-2 and TRBV6-3, so those segments were excluded. Linkage disequilibrium might explain the correlated functional status among segregating V segments, but an unknown experimental factor could not be ruled out.

The sample consisted of PBMCs. Recombination connected TRBV19 to TRBJ1-2; a stretch of 7 junction bases matches TRBD1. This clonotype originated in a woman between 18 and 30 years old in good health and CMV-seronegative. The nucleotide sequence reads as follows: TGTGCCAGTACCCCCGGGACAGAGAACTATGGCTACACCTTC. It encodes CASTPGTENYGYTF.